The clone carrying this T cell receptor (beta chain) was found a few times. The target antigen is unknown. This specimen includes other DNA sequences encoding the same CDR3. A multiplex PCR was run with 60 Vbeta primers and 13 Jbeta primers. Sequenced by immunoSEQ multiplex PCR; TCRdb stores in-frame clones only, minus some. The sample shows over 200,000 clones, more than 85% of them seen only once. The sample originates from a study of cytomegalovirus exposure and HLA in healthy donors. Points from the study as a whole: Indistinguishability led to the exclusion of some V segments, TRBV6-2 and TRBV6-3 included.

The ends lost 5 bases at V and 0 bases at J; junction bases unmatched: 3. This CDR3 contains 14 residues. Per germline, CDR1 MRHNA and CDR2 SNTAGT. This chain uses TRBV6-4 with TRBJ1-2; 7 bases match TRBD1. The specimen was PBMCs. This receptor was identified in a woman younger than 30 in good health and CMV-seronegative. The CDR3 nucleotides read TGTGCCAGCAGTCCCGGGACAGCTAACTATGGCTACACCTTC. Its translation is CASSPGTANYGYTF.